This T cell receptor beta chain was retrieved from a study of post-analysis software for immune sequencing data. General observations from the study: Included in a set of about 5 TRBV segments more frequent in patients than controls were TRBV5-6, TRBV5-1 and TRBV20-1.

This clonotype occurred a few times. Its specificity is not known. The germline V gene has CDR1 MNHNS and CDR2 SASEGT. This CDR3 region has 14 residues. V dropped 6 bases and J dropped 2; count of bases not matched to a gene: 7. Researchers reported that TCR beta cDNA libraries carried unique molecular identifiers. TCRdb processed the PCR reads anew with MiXCR; each CDR3 protein has one entry. The sample has 650,000 to 850,000 distinct CDR3 sequences; around 50% are singletons. Sequencing used blood. This rearrangement joins TRBV6-1 to TRBJ2-7; 7 bases fit TRBD1. This sequence originates from a girl aged 5-17 years with multiple sclerosis. The CDR3 DNA is TGTGCCAGCAGCTTTGACAGGGTTACCTACGAGCAGTACTTC. Protein sequence: CASSFDRVTYEQYF.